The T cell receptor (beta chain) under discussion was sequenced for a study of cytomegalovirus exposure and HLA in healthy donors. Points from the study as a whole: Associated with cytomegalovirus, according to the listing, were 164 TCR beta chains. An assumption of roughly uniform sequencing depth across donors underlay the presence/absence analyses. It was shown in a later analysis that HLA-associated TCR beta chains were more clonally expanded than other, equally common chains.

With respect to this clone: Its antigen is currently unknown.

These donors, healthy bone marrow donors, were studied. The PCR was carried out with 60 Vbeta primers and 13 Jbeta primers. Clones were read by immunoSEQ multiplex PCR, and TCRdb kept only the in-frame ones, dropping some. Among about 200,000 clones listed, roughly 12% were seen once. Per germline, CDR1 KGHSH and CDR2 LQKENI. The CDR3 sequence is 17 residues long. V was clipped by 3 bases and J by 1 base; unmatched bases: 7. The J gene is TRBJ1-5, the V gene TRBV18, with 9 bases lining up with TRBD1. The receptor's source is a man aged 45-65 years in good health and CMV-seropositive. The sequenced sample was PBMCs. The CDR3 nucleotides are TGTGCCAGCTCACCTTCCGCGGACAGGGGAAGCAATCAGCCCCAGCATTTT. Protein: CASSPSADRGSNQPQHF.